This TCR beta chain was found in a study of OX40 agonist ivuxolimab in advanced cancers. The length of the CDR3 is 15 residues. CDR1 is LGHNA, CDR2 YSLEER, per germline. Germline trimming cut 4 bases from V and 0 bases from J; bases unmatched to any gene: 5. Study-level points and caveats: CD8+ T cells were the subset that, on average, had more expanded clones than CD4+.

As regards this clone: What it recognizes is unknown.

Generated by immunoSEQ multiplex PCR, the TCRdb table keeps only in-frame clones and is missing some. There are about 100,000 clones in the sample; more than 85% occur only once, and 0.54% lies in the top ten. The chain joins TRBV4-3 to TRBJ1-2, with 7 nucleotides matching TRBD1. This sequence was found in an adult with an advanced solid tumor such as melanoma, head and neck, liver or kidney cancer. Sample: CD4+ or CD8+ T cells sorted from blood, taken in a trial of the OX40 agonist ivuxolimab. This CDR3 is CASSLQTGTNYGYTF. CDR3 nucleotide sequence: TGCGCCAGCAGCCTTCAGACAGGGACTAACTATGGCTACACCTTC.